This T cell receptor (beta chain) was profiled in a study of blood T cell repertoires in COVID-19. Study overall: The United States, Italy and Spain provided the acute and convalescent COVID-19 samples. Sources were T cells, B-cell-depleted T cells, or PBMCs; the material itself was cDNA or gDNA.

The V and J ends lost 1 base and 4 bases, in that order; junction bases with no gene match: 2. This CDR3 is built from 14 residues. CDR1 is LNHDA and CDR2 is SQIVND in the germline V gene (reference sequence). The authors' processing: Amplification with reference gene primers provided the estimates of nucleated cell counts. Method: immunoSEQ multiplex PCR; TCRdb's copy keeps in-frame clones and lacks some. V, J and clone size derive from that table, while D and trimming were established from the DNA sequence. The profile shows fewer than 85,000 clones, 80% to 85% of them singletons. The rearrangement joins TRBV19 to TRBJ2-5; TRBD2 aligns across 8 bases. Material for sequencing was peripheral blood. This TCR came from a human donor in a cohort sampled during active COVID-19. DNA of the CDR3: TGTGCCAGTAGTATAGGGAGCGGGGGAGAGACCCAGTACTTC. It translates to CASSIGSGGETQYF.